This T cell receptor (beta chain) was found in a study of T cell responses to AZD1222 COVID-19 vaccine. The V end was cut by 5 bases, the J end by 8 bases, with 15 bases between. CDR3 length: 13 amino acids. Looked up from germline, CDR1 is MNHEY and CDR2 is SMNVEV (reference sequence). The sample holds a few counts of this clone. Its specificity is not known. Study-wide points: With dominance at 160-218 and 743-854, vaccine-associated CD4 TCRs spanned spike.

Profiled with immunoSEQ multiplex PCR; TCRdb holds only in-frame clones, not every one. The sample shows about 180,000 clones, approximately 90% of them seen only once. V usage is TRBV27 and J usage is TRBJ1-2; D gene uncertain. This TCR was sampled from an adult in good health. The input for sequencing was peripheral blood, taken on day 0 of AZD1222 vaccination. CDR3 region: CASSNRLGVGYTF. DNA of the CDR3: TGTGCCAGCAGTAACCGACTAGGAGTCGGCTACACCTTC.